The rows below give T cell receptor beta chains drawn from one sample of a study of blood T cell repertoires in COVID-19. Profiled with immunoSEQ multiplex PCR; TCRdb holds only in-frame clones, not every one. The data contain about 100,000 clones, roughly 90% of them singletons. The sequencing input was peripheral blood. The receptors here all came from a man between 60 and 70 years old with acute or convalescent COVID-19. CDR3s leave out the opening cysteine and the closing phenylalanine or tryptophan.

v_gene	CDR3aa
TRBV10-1	ASSVSGIGELF
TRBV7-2	ASSLAAPRSGEQF
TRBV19	ADINVGANTEAF
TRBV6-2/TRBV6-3	ASSYSGESSYEQY
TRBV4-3	ASSQEATGARRTQY
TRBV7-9	ASSLPGAYEQY
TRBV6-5	ASNPGQLDYGYT
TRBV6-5	ASSYSPLAGGYEQY
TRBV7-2	ASSLEVGAGTGELF
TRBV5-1	ASSLGDRGDEQY
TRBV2	ASSREFQPQH
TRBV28	ASSTRDSGPGATEAF
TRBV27	ASSLEGWKTQY
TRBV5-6	ASSLAGETQY
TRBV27	ASSLSRDRVLAKNIQY
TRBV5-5	ASSLTSGRGDTQY
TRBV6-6	ASNYRGPAETQY
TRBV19	ASSIRSGTSTDTQY
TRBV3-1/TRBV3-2	ASSQDLASGRDTQY
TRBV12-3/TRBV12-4	ASLDRYTDTQY
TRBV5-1	ASSSRTETNYGYT
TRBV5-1	ASSFRIAGSNEQF
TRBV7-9	ASSLGGTLYEQY
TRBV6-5	ASSKDRNTGELF
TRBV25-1	ASSVGTDGNTIY
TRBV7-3	ASSLEGASGYNEQF
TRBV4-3	ASSQESSGRGTGELF
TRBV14	ASSWQFYNSPLH
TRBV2	ASSEASGTSGNRAQY
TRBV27	ASSAPGLAGAWDTGELF
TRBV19	ASGTSGWVNEQF
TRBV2	ASSAGTSSKNIQY
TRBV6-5	ASSGTGGYEQY
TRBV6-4	ASSLDYQPYNEQF
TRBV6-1	ASSEAVRQGNQPQH
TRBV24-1	ATSDGGRNQPQH
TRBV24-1	ATSDPGKQGYDEQF
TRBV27	ASSVDRVGYGYT
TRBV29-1	SASTGAASEQF
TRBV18	ASSPGQGRGTGELF
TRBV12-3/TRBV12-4	AITGGGYGYT
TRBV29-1	SAVRGRTEAF
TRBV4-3	ASSQNSAVASTDTQY
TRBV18	ASSPLSGVSIAKNIQY
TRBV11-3	ASSAEAEYEQY
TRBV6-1	ASSGRQGDGFNSPLH
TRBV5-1	ASSLDRGSSYNSPLH
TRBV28	ASSTIYRATNIEAF
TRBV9	ASSPGTDNTGELF
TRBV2	ASSAGQALSLNTGELF
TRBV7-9	ASSRDRVQETQY
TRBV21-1	ASSNSHQGGCTDTQY
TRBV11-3	ASNQGGSDTEAF
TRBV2	ASSNRGKGDTQY